The text below deals with one T cell receptor beta chain. This sample stems from a study of blood T cell repertoires in COVID-19. This CDR3 is built from 12 residues. Germline CDR1 SEHNR, CDR2 FQNEAQ (reference sequence). Deletions cut 8 bases from V and 5 bases from J, with 11 bases between. Original processing methods: Amplification from reference gene primers served as the basis for estimated nucleated cell counts. Method: immunoSEQ multiplex PCR; TCRdb's copy keeps in-frame clones and lacks some. From that table come the V and J calls and clone size; the DNA was used to work out D and trimming. The sample holds around 360,000 clones; over 75% are singletons and the top ten take around 9.3%.

The source material was peripheral blood. This clonotype was sampled from a young woman with COVID-19, enrolled during active disease. J is TRBJ2-3 and V is TRBV7-9; a weak D match, TRBD2 (6 bases). CDR3 sequence reads: CASLPGVDTQYF. The DNA for the CDR3 is TGTGCCAGCCTGCCGGGGGTAGATACGCAGTATTTT.